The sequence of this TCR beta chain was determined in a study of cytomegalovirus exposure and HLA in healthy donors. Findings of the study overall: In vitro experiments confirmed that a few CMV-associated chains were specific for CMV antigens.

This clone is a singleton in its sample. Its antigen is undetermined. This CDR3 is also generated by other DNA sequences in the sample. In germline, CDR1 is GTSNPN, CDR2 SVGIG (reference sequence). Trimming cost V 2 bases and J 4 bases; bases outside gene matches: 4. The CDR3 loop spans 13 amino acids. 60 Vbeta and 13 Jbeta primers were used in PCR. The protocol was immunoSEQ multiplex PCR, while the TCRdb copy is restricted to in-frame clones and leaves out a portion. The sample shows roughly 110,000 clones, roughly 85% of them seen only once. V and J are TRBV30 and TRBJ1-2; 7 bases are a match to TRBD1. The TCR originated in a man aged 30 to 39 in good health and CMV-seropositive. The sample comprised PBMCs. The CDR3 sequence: CAWSRDRPYGYTF. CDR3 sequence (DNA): TGTGCCTGGAGTAGGGACAGACCCTATGGCTACACCTTC.